This entry lists 25 T cell receptor beta chains sequenced from one sample in a study of spatial heterogeneity in lung cancer. TCRdb redid the calling of the 5' RACE reads with MiXCR, one entry per CDR3 protein. Here the sample spans about 3,300 distinct CDR3 sequences, roughly 9.2% being singletons. This sample's time point: sample taken at primary tumor resection. This sample comprised normal lung tissue next to the tumor, obtained at surgery. Every receptor here comes from a male donor with early-stage non-small cell lung cancer.

The J gene is TRBJ2-2, the V gene TRBV7-2; possible D gene TRBD2, 7 bases. Trimming pared 2 bases from V and 4 bases from J, leaving 17 bases between. The germline V gene has CDR1 SGHTA and CDR2 FQGNSA. CDR3 length: 17 residues. The CDR3 sequence: CASSLNPGGQGTGELFF. The CDR3 nucleotides are TGTGCCAGCAGCTTAAATCCCGGGGGGCAAGGCACCGGGGAGCTGTTTTTT.

This clonotype rates as medium-sized. CDR3 amino acids: CASSERGEGYEQYF. Here the CDR3 DNA reads TGTGCCAGCAGTGAACGGGGGGAGGGATACGAGCAGTACTTC. The chain links TRBV6-1 to TRBJ2-7; 7 bases are shared with TRBD2. Germline CDR1 and CDR2: MNHNS and SASEGT. The CDR3 is 14 residues long. After removal of 2 bases from V and 4 bases from J, the junction contained 5 bases not matched to a gene.

This clonotype was recorded many times. The chain joins TRBV7-9 to TRBJ1-2; D possibly corresponds to TRBD1 (5 bases). The CDR3 totals 14 residues. Germline CDR1 reads SEHNR; CDR2 reads FQNEAQ (reference sequence). V was cut by 5 bases and J by 5 bases, with 15 bases left in between. DNA for the CDR3: TGTGCCAGCAGCCCCTCTGCGGGACTTTATGGCTACACCTTC. It codes for CASSPSAGLYGYTF.

By sample fraction, this clonotype is medium-sized. The V gene is TRBV6-2 or TRBV6-3, the J gene TRBJ2-5, with D uncertain. Germline V gene data show CDR1 as MNHEY and CDR2 as SVGEGT. This CDR3 spans 14 amino acids. Trimming left V 7 bases short and J 0 bases short, with 12 bases between. The CDR3 coding sequence is TGTGCCAGCAAAGAAAGGCACGACCAAGAGACCCAGTACTTC. Translated: CASKERHDQETQYF.

This rearrangement joins TRBV13 to TRBJ2-7, with 7 nucleotides matching TRBD2. The CDR3 has 15 amino acids. The germline V gene has CDR1 PRHDT and CDR2 FYEKMQ (reference sequence). J gave up 0 bases and V 5 bases, and 7 bases lay outside the gene matches. CDR3 region: CASSDLGGSSYEQYF. DNA for the CDR3: TGTGCCAGCAGCGACTTGGGGGGGAGCTCCTACGAGCAGTACTTC.

CDR3 residues: CASSYDRWLAGELFF. The CDR3 nucleotides are TGCGCCAGCAGCTACGACAGGTGGCTAGCCGGGGAGCTGTTTTTT. The rearrangement uses TRBV5-1 and TRBJ2-2; weak D call: TRBD1 (6 bases). V gave up 3 bases and J gave up 6 bases, with 15 bases separating them. Germline V gene data show CDR1 as SGHRS and CDR2 as YFSETQ. This CDR3 is built from 15 residues.

This clonotype is medium-sized in the sample. The V and J genes are TRBV3-1 and TRBJ1-1; TRBD1 might be the D (6 bases). Germline assignment: CDR1 LGHDT and CDR2 YNNKEL (reference sequence). The CDR3 spans 16 residues. Deletions cut 3 bases from V and 1 base from J, with 15 bases between. This chain's CDR3 is CASSQSDGGGNTEAFF. DNA for the CDR3: TGTGCCAGCAGCCAGTCGGACGGAGGGGGGAACACTGAAGCTTTCTTT.

By frequency in the sample, this clonotype is medium-sized. V usage is TRBV7-6 and J usage is TRBJ2-1; 7 bases are a match to TRBD2. CDR3 length: 13 amino acids. The junction had 4 bases not matched to a gene; V was cut back by 1 base and J by 10 bases. Germline loops: CDR1 SGHVS, CDR2 FNYEAQ. CDR3 amino acids: CASSLGREGEQFF. As DNA, the CDR3 is TGTGCCAGCAGCTTAGGTAGGGAGGGAGAGCAGTTCTTC.

This rearrangement joins TRBV13 to TRBJ2-7; D not resolved. Germline CDR1 PRHDT, CDR2 FYEKMQ (reference sequence). V was clipped by 0 bases and J by 2 bases, with 11 bases between them. The CDR3 loop spans 15 amino acids. The CDR3 nucleotides read TGTGCCAGCAGCTTAGGGGGTAGCCCCACCTACGAGCAGTACTTC. Translated, it gives CASSLGGSPTYEQYF.

This clonotype was observed a single time. This clone may be a read error of a much larger clone one base away. The chain recombines TRBV19 with TRBJ1-5; D might be TRBD1 (6 bases). The CDR3 contains 18 residues. Trimming removed 4 bases from V and 3 bases from J, with 22 bases in between. The V gene's germline CDR1 is LNHDA and CDR2 SQIVND (reference sequence). The CDR3 reads CASSRRDIFKTANQPQHF. The DNA for the CDR3 is TGTGCCAGTAGTAGGCGGGACATTTTTAAGACGGCCAATCAGCCCCAGCATTTT.

This clonotype was seen only a few times. The rearrangement joins TRBV27 to TRBJ2-3; D is unresolved. V was cut by 3 bases and J by 8 bases, with 12 bases left in between. This CDR3 comprises 13 residues. The germline V gene has CDR1 MNHEY and CDR2 SMNVEV (reference sequence). CDR3 nucleotides: TGTGCCAGCAGTTTTACCGTTGCAGGTACGCAGTATTTT. This encodes CASSFTVAGTQYF.

Only a few counts were recorded for this clonotype. This CDR3 is CASSEDRGPNSPLHF. CDR3 in DNA: TGCGCCAGCAGTGAGGACAGGGGGCCTAATTCACCCCTCCACTTT. This chain connects TRBV10-1 to TRBJ1-6; 10 bases match TRBD1. CDR3 length equals 15 residues. Germline trimming cut 2 bases from V and 6 bases from J; bases unmatched to any gene: 1. CDR1 and CDR2 (germline): WNHNN, SYGVQD (reference sequence).

This chain joins TRBV27 and TRBJ2-6; the match to TRBD1 covers 8 bases. The V gene's germline CDR1 is MNHEY and CDR2 SMNVEV (reference sequence). The V gene end was trimmed by 4 bases and the J gene end by 1 base; junction bases not matched to a gene: 24. The CDR3 extends over 23 amino acids. CDR3: CASSSSPKSGTGYFLSGANVLTF. CDR3 nucleotides: TGTGCCAGCAGTTCTTCCCCGAAATCCGGGACAGGCTACTTTTTATCTGGGGCCAACGTCCTGACTTTC.

By share of the sample, this clonotype is medium-sized. The chain is built from TRBV9 and TRBJ2-7, with D perhaps matching TRBD1 (5 bases). The CDR3 consists of 15 residues. V lost 0 bases to trimming and J lost 2 bases, with 12 bases between them. The germline gives CDR1 SGDLS, CDR2 YYNGEE. The CDR3 DNA sequence: TGTGCCAGCAGCGTAGGTAGGGGCCTTACCTACGAGCAGTACTTC. Translating gives CASSVGRGLTYEQYF. The full variable domain, with the rest looked up from reference TRBV9 and TRBJ2-7, is DSGVTQTPKHLITATGQRVTLRCSPRSGDLSVYWYQQSLDQGLQFLIQYYNGEERAKGNILERFSAQQFPDLHSELNLSSLELGDSALYFCASSVGRGLTYEQYFGPGTRLTVT.

By proportion, this clonotype is medium-sized. DNA of the CDR3: TGTGCCAGCAGCCGGCGCCTACGGAAATCCGGAAACACCATATATTTT. This encodes CASSRRLRKSGNTIYF. This chain connects TRBV3-1 to TRBJ1-3; D is unresolved. This CDR3 region has 16 residues. V gave up 4 bases and J gave up 4 bases, with 17 bases separating them. The germline gives CDR1 LGHDT, CDR2 YNNKEL (reference sequence).

V usage is TRBV5-1 and J usage is TRBJ2-1, with TRBD2 identical over 9 bases. Germline V gene data show CDR1 as SGHRS and CDR2 as YFSETQ. The CDR3 spans 14 residues. J lost 1 base, V lost 6 bases, and 2 bases had no gene match. The CDR3 DNA reads TGCGCCAGCACCCTAGCGGGGTCCTACAATGAGCAGTTCTTC. It is translated as CASTLAGSYNEQFF.

This clonotype has more than one count but fewer than ten. This rearrangement joins TRBV29-1 to TRBJ2-7, with D perhaps matching TRBD1 (6 bases). The V gene's germline CDR1 is SQVTM and CDR2 ANQGSEA. V lost 5 bases, J lost 9 bases, and 14 bases lay in between. The CDR3 length is 11 residues. CDR3 DNA: TGCAGCGTTTCGGGCCTACAGGGGCAGTACTTC. As protein: CSVSGLQGQYF.

The table lists this clonotype with many counts. The CDR3 DNA is TGTGCCAGCAGCTTGGACAGGTTCTCCTACGAGCAGTACTTC. Translated: CASSLDRFSYEQYF. V gene TRBV5-4 combines with J gene TRBJ2-7; tentatively, D is TRBD1 (5 bases). This CDR3 region has 14 residues. The germline V gene encodes CDR1 SGHNT and CDR2 YYREEE (reference sequence). The V end lost 0 bases, the J end lost 0 bases, and 7 bases lay between the germline ends.

This clonotype was seen just once. The chain joins TRBV7-3 to TRBJ1-2; tentatively, D is TRBD1 (5 bases). The germline V gene encodes CDR1 SGHTA and CDR2 FQGTGA. Trimming left V 2 bases short and J 8 bases short, with 15 bases between. The CDR3 has 14 amino acids. In DNA form, the CDR3 reads TGTGCCAGCAGCTTAGAGGGGCGCCGGACGGGCTACACCTTC. This gives the protein CASSLEGRRTGYTF.

This clonotype has ten or more counts. The chain employs TRBV20-1 and TRBJ2-3, with 10 bases identical to TRBD2. Germline V CDR1 and CDR2: DFQATT, SNEGSKA (reference sequence). With 4 bases clipped from V and 4 bases from J, the junction kept 5 bases outside the gene matches. The length of the CDR3 is 14 residues. The CDR3 region is CSAKKLAGPDTQYF. Written as DNA, the CDR3 is TGCAGTGCTAAGAAACTAGCGGGACCAGATACGCAGTATTTT.

This clonotype rates as medium-sized (0.01 to 0.1%). The rearrangement joins TRBV5-1 to TRBJ1-2; 7 bases line up with TRBD1. CDR3 size: 16 residues. Germline V lookup: CDR1 SGHRS, CDR2 YFSETQ. The V gene end was trimmed by 0 bases and the J gene end by 7 bases; junction bases not matched to a gene: 12. CDR3 sequence reads: CASSLGDSSIVSGYTF. The CDR3 DNA sequence: TGCGCCAGCAGCTTGGGGGACAGCTCTATTGTTTCTGGCTACACCTTC.

Ten or more counts support this clonotype. DNA of the CDR3: TGCAGCGCACGAGGGACTAGCGGGAGGGCAGGCGAGCAGTTCTTC. Translating gives CSARGTSGRAGEQFF. This chain joins TRBV29-1 and TRBJ2-1, with TRBD2 identical over 16 bases. Germline values: CDR1 SQVTM, CDR2 ANQGSEA. V dropped 7 bases and J dropped 10; count of bases not matched to a gene: 10. The CDR3 sequence is 15 residues long.

This sequence joins TRBV12-3 or TRBV12-4 and TRBJ2-1; D call uncertain. V lost 7 bases and J lost 5, with 15 bases in between. The CDR3 has 14 amino acids. The CDR3 region has the DNA TGTGCCAGCACTGTCGCCTCGAGTGACAATGAGCAGTTCTTC. It is translated as CASTVASSDNEQFF.

Sample share makes this clonotype medium-sized. V usage is TRBV4-1 and J usage is TRBJ2-5; the match to TRBD2 covers 10 bases. V shed 3 bases, J shed 5 bases, and the junction held 15 bases outside the gene matches. CDR1 is MGHRA, CDR2 YSYEKL, per germline. The CDR3 contains 18 residues. The CDR3 sequence: CASSHREAGGPMRETQYF. The CDR3 bases are TGCGCCAGCAGCCATCGGGAAGCGGGAGGGCCGATGAGGGAGACCCAGTACTTC.

The V call is TRBV6-2 or TRBV6-3, the J call TRBJ2-1; D is ambiguous. With 5 bases removed from V and 3 bases from J, the gap between germline ends came to 11 bases. The CDR3 sequence is 14 residues long. In germline, CDR1 is MNHEY, CDR2 SVGEGT. CDR3 in DNA: TGTGCCAGCAGTCCCCAGCTCGGCTACAATGAGCAGTTCTTC. Amino acids: CASSPQLGYNEQFF.